Listed below are T cell receptor beta chains from one sample, sequenced in a study of blood T cell repertoires in COVID-19. Profiled with immunoSEQ multiplex PCR; TCRdb holds only in-frame clones, not every one. This table has 150,000 to 200,000 clones, about 86% appearing once. Sequencing was done on a sample of peripheral blood. These receptors came from a man in his fifties or sixties with active or convalescent COVID-19. CDR3s include the opening cysteine and the closing phenylalanine or tryptophan. A D gene is named only where the DNA matches it firmly. Size is omitted from some rows. Given values are once, few, many or a class for expanded clones.

.	TRBV4-1	.	TRBJ1-3	TGCGCCAGCAGCTGGCAGGGCAGCCCTGGAAACACCATATATTTT	CASSWQGSPGNTIYF
TRBD1	TRBV27	.	TRBJ1-1	TGTGCCAGCAGTTCGGGGCAACAGGGGTGGAACACTGAAGCTTTCTTT	CASSSGQQGWNTEAFF
.	TRBV5-1	.	TRBJ1-2	TGCGCCAGCAGCGAGGAGGCTTTGGATGGCTACACCTTC	CASSEEALDGYTF
.	TRBV28	.	TRBJ1-1	TGTGCCAGCAATGTGGACAGTCTGAACACTGAAGCTTTCTTT	CASNVDSLNTEAFF
.	TRBV18	.	TRBJ2-7	TGTGCCAGCTCACCTGGACAAACCTACGAGCAGTACTTC	CASSPGQTYEQYF
TRBD2	TRBV5-4	.	TRBJ2-1	TGTGCCAGCAGCTTTGGCGGGAGGGAATACAATGAGCAGTTCTTC	CASSFGGREYNEQFF
.	TRBV28	few	TRBJ1-3	TGTGCCAGCAGTCCCTTCCGCCCTGGGGCCGGCTCTGGAAACACCATATATTTT	CASSPFRPGAGSGNTIYF
TRBD1	TRBV19	.	TRBJ2-7	TGTGCCAGTAGTACCCGGGACAGCCGGTCAATACAATACGAGCAGTACTTC	CASSTRDSRSIQYEQYF
TRBD1	TRBV28	once	TRBJ1-6	TGTGCCAGCAGTTCTACAGCAGGGGGCTTTTATTCACCCCTCCACTTT	CASSSTAGGFYSPLHF
.	TRBV7-2	.	TRBJ2-3	TGTGCCAGCAGCTTAGTGGCAATCCGCACAGATACGCAGTATTTT	CASSLVAIRTDTQYF
.	TRBV19	.	TRBJ1-4	TGTGCCAGTAGGGTTTCCGGCAATTCGGAGGGAAAACTGTTTTTT	CASRVSGNSEGKLFF
TRBD1	TRBV27	.	TRBJ2-2	TGTGCCAGCAGTTTAGAACAGGGGAAGGGGGAGCTGTTTTTT	CASSLEQGKGELFF
TRBD2	TRBV7-7	.	TRBJ2-7	TGTGCCAGCAGCCAAGGACTAGCGGGAGGCGAGCAGTACTTC	CASSQGLAGGEQYF
TRBD2	TRBV12-3/TRBV12-4	.	TRBJ2-1	TGTGCCAGCAACCTACTAGCGGGAGGTGAGCAGTTCTTC	CASNLLAGGEQFF
TRBD2	TRBV18	once	TRBJ2-7	TGTGCCAGCTCACAAACCGGGACTAGCGGGAGTTCCTACGAGCAGTACTTC	CASSQTGTSGSSYEQYF